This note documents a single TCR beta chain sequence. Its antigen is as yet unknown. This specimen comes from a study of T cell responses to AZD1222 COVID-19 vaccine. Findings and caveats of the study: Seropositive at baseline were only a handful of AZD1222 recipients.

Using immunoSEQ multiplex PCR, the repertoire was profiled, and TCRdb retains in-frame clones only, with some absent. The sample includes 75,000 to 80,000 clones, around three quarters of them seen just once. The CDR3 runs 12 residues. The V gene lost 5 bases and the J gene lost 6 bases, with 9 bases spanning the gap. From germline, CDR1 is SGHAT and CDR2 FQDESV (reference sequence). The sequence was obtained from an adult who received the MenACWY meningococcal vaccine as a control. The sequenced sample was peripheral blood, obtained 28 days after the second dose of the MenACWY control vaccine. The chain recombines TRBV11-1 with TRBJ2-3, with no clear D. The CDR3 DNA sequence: TGTGCCAGCAGCCCGGCGAAGGATACGCAGTATTTT. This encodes CASSPAKDTQYF. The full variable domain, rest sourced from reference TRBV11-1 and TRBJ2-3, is EAEVAQSPRYKITEKSQAVAFWCDPISGHATLYWYRQILGQGPELLVQFQDESVVDDSQLPKDRFSAERLKGVDSTLKIQPAELGDSAMYLCASSPAKDTQYFGPGTRLTVL.